This T cell receptor (beta chain) derives from a study of Graves' ophthalmopathy and Graves' hyperthyroidism. Germline CDR1 and CDR2: MNHEY and SMNVEV (reference sequence). The length of the CDR3 is 14 residues. Trimming removed 4 bases from V and 3 bases from J; junction bases left unmatched: 4. Newly diagnosed, the hyperthyroidism patients had under 2 months' duration and were aged 18 to 65. Diagnosis was based on clinical symptoms, serum thyroxine, TRAb, thyroid ultrasound and orbital computed tomography. As regards this clonotype: The antigen remains unidentified.

Study results and caveats: Ophthalmopathy could be told apart from stable hyperthyroidism by a 13-signature model (87.88% sensitivity, about 80% specificity).

RNA transcripts were the source from which TCR beta CDR3 regions were amplified. First-round RT-PCR employed HTBI primers, with a second-round multiplex PCR after it. TCRdb called the multiplex PCR reads again in MiXCR, with one record for every CDR3 protein. Altogether about 550,000 distinct CDR3 sequences are present, under 40% being singletons, with the ten largest covering 3.5% to 4.5%. The rearrangement joins TRBV27 to TRBJ1-1; 8 bases are a match to TRBD1. This receptor was taken from an adult man with Graves' hyperthyroidism. Input material: peripheral blood or thyroid tissue (not recorded which). CDR3 nucleotides: TGTGCCAGCAGTTCGCAGGGGGCTCACACTGAAGCTTTCTTT. This translates into CASSSQGAHTEAFF.